The source of this T cell receptor beta chain is a study of T cells after yellow fever vaccination. Notes on the study in general: Weaker in magnitude, the secondary response showed a faster peak on day 5 versus 15.

This clonotype was counted only a few times. Its antigen is undetermined. In TCRdb, the 5' RACE reads were re-called with MiXCR into one record per CDR3 protein. Altogether about 630,000 distinct CDR3 sequences are present, roughly an eighth being singletons, with the ten largest covering more than 13%. CDR1 is SGHTA, CDR2 FQGTGA, per germline. The junction had 7 bases not matched to a gene; V was cut back by 5 bases and J by 4 bases. This CDR3 region has 15 residues. The J gene is TRBJ2-7, the V gene TRBV7-3; TRBD2 matches 11 bases. The TCR sequence derives from a young man who received the YFV17D yellow fever vaccine. The sequenced sample was PBMCs, obtained on the day of the yellow fever booster vaccination. This CDR3 reads CASSPASGRMYEQYF. The CDR3 region has the DNA TGTGCCAGCAGCCCCGCTAGCGGGAGGATGTACGAGCAGTACTTC.